The 8 T cell receptor beta chains presented below share a single source sample, sequenced in a study of radiation and T cells in renal cell carcinoma. Noted time point: blood 4 weeks post-SBRT, at nephrectomy. Treatment: 15 Gy SBRT to primary tumor, nephrectomy 4 weeks later. TCRdb keeps only in-frame clones here, not all; method: immunoSEQ multiplex PCR. The profile shows over 120,000 clones, approximately 86% of them singletons. The input for sequencing was blood, taken from a patient whose treatment included radiotherapy and nephrectomy. These receptors originate from a woman aged 45-65 years with renal cell carcinoma.

This sequence joins TRBV5-1 and TRBJ1-1; D is unclear. CDR3 length: 14 amino acids. V was cut by 0 bases and J by 3 bases, with 9 bases left in between. Germline CDR1 SGHRS, CDR2 YFSETQ. The CDR3 coding sequence is TGCGCCAGCAGCTTGGTTCTTGGGGACACTGAAGCTTTCTTT. Protein sequence: CASSLVLGDTEAFF.

The chain uses TRBV6-5 and TRBJ1-2; D gene uncertain. Germline CDR1 MNHEY, CDR2 SVGAGI. The CDR3 length is 16 residues. The V end lost 1 base, the J end lost 5 bases, and 17 bases lay between the germline ends. The CDR3 DNA sequence: TGTGCCAGCAGTTACTTCCTCGGACCAGAGGGATATGGCTACACCTTC. Amino acid sequence: CASSYFLGPEGYGYTF.

The chain joins TRBV19 to TRBJ2-5, with TRBD2 identical over 12 bases. This CDR3 is 16 amino acids long. The germline V gene encodes CDR1 LNHDA and CDR2 SQIVND (reference sequence). The V and J ends lost 3 bases and 5 bases, in that order; junction bases with no gene match: 7. The CDR3 here is CASSMDLAGGPETQYF. The DNA for the CDR3 is TGTGCCAGTAGTATGGATCTAGCGGGAGGGCCGGAGACCCAGTACTTC.

This clone was counted a single time. This sequence joins TRBV20-1 and TRBJ2-7; the D is unclear. Germline CDR1 DFQATT, CDR2 SNEGSKA (reference sequence). This CDR3 is built from 10 residues. The V gene lost 4 bases and the J gene lost 3 bases, with 4 bases spanning the gap. CDR3 protein: CSAKNYEQYF. CDR3 in DNA: TGCAGTGCTAAAAACTACGAGCAGTACTTC.

The chain recombines TRBV28 with TRBJ1-6, with TRBD1 matching over 7 bases. The CDR3 extends over 13 amino acids. V trimming: 5 bases; J trimming: 8 bases; junction bases outside the gene matches: 3. Germline V gene lookup returns CDR1 MDHEN and CDR2 SYDVKM. The CDR3 DNA follows: TGTGCCAGCAGTAGGCAGGGGGATTCACCCCTCCACTTT. As protein: CASSRQGDSPLHF.

The chain links TRBV7-9 to TRBJ2-3, with D possibly being TRBD1 or TRBD2 (7 bases each). CDR3 size: 15 residues. V was shortened by 1 base and J by 4 bases, with 12 bases between the two germline ends. Germline V gives CDR1 SEHNR, CDR2 FQNEAQ (reference sequence). The CDR3 is CASSLEAGGADTQYF. DNA of the CDR3: TGTGCCAGCAGCTTAGAGGCAGGGGGGGCAGATACGCAGTATTTT. Full variable domain (missing parts from reference TRBV7-9 and TRBJ2-3): DTGVSQNPRHKITKRGQNVTFRCDPISEHNRLYWYRQTLGQGPEFLTYFQNEAQLEKSRLLSDRFSAERPKGSFSTLEIQRTEQGDSAMYLCASSLEAGGADTQYFGPGTRLTVL.

This chain uses TRBV15 with TRBJ1-4, with D possibly being TRBD1 (6 bases). CDR3 size: 15 residues. Germline V lookup: CDR1 LNHNV, CDR2 YYDKDF (reference sequence). The V end was cut by 6 bases, the J end by 4 bases, with 15 bases between. The DNA of the CDR3 is TGTGCCACCAGAACAACCGGGACAAGTAATGAAAAACTGTTTTTT. This encodes CATRTTGTSNEKLFF.

This chain connects TRBV10-3 to TRBJ2-7; D might be TRBD2 (6 bases). Germline CDR1 ENHRY, CDR2 SYGVKD. CDR3 size: 14 residues. V lost 6 bases, J lost 3 bases, and 15 bases lay in between. The CDR3: CAISERLVGYEQYF. The CDR3 bases are TGTGCCATCAGCGAACGACTAGTTGGCTACGAGCAGTACTTC.